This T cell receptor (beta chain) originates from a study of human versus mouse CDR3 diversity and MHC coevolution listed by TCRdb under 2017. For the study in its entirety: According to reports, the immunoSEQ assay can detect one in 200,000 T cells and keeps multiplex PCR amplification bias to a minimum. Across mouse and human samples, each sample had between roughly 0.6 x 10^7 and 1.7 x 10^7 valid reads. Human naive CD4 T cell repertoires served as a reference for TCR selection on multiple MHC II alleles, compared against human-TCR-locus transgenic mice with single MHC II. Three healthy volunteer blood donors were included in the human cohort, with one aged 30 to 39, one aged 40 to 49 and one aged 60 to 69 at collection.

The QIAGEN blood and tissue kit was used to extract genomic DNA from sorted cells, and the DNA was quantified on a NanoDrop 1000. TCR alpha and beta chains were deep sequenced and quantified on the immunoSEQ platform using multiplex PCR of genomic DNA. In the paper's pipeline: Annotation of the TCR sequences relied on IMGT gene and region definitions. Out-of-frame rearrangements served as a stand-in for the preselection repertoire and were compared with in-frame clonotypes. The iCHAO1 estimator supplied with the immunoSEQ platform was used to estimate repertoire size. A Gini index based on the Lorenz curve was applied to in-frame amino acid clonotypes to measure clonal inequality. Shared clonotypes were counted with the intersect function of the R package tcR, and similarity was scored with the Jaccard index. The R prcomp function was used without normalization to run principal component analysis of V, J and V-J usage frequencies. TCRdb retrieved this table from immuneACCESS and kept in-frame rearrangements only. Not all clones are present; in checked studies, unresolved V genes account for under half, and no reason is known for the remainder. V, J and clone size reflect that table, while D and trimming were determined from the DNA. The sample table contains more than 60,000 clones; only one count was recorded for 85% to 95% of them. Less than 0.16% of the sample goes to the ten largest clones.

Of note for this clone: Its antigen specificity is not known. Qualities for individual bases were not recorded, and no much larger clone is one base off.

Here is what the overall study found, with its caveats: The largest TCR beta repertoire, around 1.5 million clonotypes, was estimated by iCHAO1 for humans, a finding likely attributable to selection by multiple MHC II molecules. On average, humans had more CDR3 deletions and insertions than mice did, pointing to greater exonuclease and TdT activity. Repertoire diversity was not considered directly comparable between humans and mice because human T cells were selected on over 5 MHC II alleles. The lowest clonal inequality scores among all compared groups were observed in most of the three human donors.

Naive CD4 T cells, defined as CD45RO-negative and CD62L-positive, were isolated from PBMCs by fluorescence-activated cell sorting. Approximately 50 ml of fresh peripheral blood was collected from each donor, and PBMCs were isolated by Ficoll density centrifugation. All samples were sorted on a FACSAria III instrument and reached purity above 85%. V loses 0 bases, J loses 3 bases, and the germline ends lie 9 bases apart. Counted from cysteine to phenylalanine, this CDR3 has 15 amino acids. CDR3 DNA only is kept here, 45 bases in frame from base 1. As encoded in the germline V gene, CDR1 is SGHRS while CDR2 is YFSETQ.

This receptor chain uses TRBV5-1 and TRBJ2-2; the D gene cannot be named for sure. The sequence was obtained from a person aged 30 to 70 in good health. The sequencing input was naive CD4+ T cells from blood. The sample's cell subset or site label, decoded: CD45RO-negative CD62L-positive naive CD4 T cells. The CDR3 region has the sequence CASSLVSDYTGELFF. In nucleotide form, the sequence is TGCGCCAGCAGCTTGGTCTCAGATTACACCGGGGAGCTGTTTTTT.